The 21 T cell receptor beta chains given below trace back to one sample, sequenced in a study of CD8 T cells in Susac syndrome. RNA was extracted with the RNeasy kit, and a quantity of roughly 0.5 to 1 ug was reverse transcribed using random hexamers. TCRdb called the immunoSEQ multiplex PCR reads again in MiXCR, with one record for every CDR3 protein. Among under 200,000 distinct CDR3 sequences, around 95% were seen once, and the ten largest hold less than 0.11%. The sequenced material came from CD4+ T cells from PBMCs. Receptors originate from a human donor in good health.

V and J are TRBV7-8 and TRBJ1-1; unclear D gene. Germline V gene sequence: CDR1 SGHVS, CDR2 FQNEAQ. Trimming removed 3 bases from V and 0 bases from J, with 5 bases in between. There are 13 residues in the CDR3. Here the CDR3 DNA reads TGTGCCAGCAGCTTCATGGTGAACACTGAAGCTTTCTTT. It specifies CASSFMVNTEAFF. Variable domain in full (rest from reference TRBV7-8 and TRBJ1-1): GAGVSQSPRYKVAKRGQDVALRCDPISGHVSLFWYQQALGQGPEFLTYFQNEAQLDKSGLPSDRFFAERPEGSVSTLKIQRTQQEDSAVYLCASSFMVNTEAFFGQGTRLTVV.

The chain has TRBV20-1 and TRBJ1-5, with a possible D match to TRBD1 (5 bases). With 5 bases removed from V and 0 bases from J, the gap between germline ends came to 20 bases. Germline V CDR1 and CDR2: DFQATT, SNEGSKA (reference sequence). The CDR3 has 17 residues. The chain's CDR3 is CSARLSGAFYSNQPQHF. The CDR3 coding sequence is TGCAGTGCTCGACTCTCCGGGGCCTTCTATAGCAATCAGCCCCAGCATTTT.

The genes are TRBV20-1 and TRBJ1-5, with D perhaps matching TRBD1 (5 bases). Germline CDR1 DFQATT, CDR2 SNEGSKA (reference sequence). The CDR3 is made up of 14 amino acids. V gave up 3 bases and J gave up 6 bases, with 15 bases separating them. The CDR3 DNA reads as TGCAGTGCTAGGGTCCAGGGAGTCAGTCAGCCCCAGCATTTT. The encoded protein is CSARVQGVSQPQHF.

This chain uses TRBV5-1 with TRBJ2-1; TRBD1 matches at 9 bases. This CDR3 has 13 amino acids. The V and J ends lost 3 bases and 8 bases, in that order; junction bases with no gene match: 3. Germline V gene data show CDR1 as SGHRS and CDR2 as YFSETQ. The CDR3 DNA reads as TGCGCCAGCAGCTGGGGACAGGGTGATGAGCAGTTCTTC. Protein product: CASSWGQGDEQFF.

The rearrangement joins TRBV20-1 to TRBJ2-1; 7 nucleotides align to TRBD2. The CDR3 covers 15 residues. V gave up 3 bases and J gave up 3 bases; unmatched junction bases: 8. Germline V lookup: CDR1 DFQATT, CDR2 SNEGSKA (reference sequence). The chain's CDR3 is CSARPTGLGYNEQFF. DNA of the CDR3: TGCAGTGCTAGGCCAACCGGACTAGGCTACAATGAGCAGTTCTTC.

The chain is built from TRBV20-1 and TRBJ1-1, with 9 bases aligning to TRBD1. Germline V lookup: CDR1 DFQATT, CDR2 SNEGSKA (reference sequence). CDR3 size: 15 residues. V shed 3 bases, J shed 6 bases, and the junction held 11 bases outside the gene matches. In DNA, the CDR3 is TGCAGTGCTAGGGATCGGGACAGGGCTACTTCTGAAGCTTTCTTT. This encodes CSARDRDRATSEAFF.

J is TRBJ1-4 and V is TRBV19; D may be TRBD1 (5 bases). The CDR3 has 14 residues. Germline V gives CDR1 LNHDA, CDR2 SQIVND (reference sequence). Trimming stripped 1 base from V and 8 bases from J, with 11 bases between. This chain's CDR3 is CASSIAGIREKLFF. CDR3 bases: TGTGCCAGTAGTATAGCAGGGATTCGAGAAAAACTGTTTTTT.

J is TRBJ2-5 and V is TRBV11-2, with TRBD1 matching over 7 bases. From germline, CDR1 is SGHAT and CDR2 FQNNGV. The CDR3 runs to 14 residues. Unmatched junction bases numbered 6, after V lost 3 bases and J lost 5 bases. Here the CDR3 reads CASSFPGTDETQYF. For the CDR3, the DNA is TGTGCCAGCAGCTTCCCCGGGACAGACGAGACCCAGTACTTC.

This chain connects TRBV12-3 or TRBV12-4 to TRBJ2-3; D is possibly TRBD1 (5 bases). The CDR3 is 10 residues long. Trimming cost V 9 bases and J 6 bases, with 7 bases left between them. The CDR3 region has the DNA TGTGCCAGTGGGGCGGATACGCAGTATTTT. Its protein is CASGADTQYF.

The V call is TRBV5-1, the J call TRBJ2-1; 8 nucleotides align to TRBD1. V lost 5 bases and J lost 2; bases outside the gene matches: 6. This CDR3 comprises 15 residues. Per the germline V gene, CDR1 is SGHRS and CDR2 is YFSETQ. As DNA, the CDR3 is TGCGCCAGCAGGATTGGACAGGGCACCTACAATGAGCAGTTCTTC. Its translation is CASRIGQGTYNEQFF.

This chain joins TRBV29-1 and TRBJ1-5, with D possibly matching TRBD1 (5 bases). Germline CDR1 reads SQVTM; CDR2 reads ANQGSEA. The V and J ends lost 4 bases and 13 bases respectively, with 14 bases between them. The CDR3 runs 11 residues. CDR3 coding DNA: TGCAGCGTTGGTTCAGGGAGGAATCAGCATTTT. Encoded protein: CSVGSGRNQHF.

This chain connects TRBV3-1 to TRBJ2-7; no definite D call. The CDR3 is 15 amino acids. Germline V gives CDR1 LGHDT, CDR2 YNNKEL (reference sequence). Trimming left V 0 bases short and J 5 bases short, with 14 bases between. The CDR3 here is CASSQEVGVSHEQYF. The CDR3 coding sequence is TGTGCCAGCAGCCAAGAAGTAGGCGTTTCCCACGAGCAGTACTTC.

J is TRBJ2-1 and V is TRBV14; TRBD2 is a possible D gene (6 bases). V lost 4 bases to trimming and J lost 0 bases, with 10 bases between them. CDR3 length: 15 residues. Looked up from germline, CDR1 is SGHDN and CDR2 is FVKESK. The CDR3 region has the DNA TGTGCCAGCAGCCTGCCCGGGGGCTCCTACAATGAGCAGTTCTTC. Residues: CASSLPGGSYNEQFF.

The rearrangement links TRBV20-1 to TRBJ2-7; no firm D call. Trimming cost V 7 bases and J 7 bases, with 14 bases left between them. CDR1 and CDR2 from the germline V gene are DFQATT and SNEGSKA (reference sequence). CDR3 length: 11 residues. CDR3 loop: CSGGATIEQYV. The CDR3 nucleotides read TGCAGTGGAGGAGCGACGATAGAGCAGTACGTC.

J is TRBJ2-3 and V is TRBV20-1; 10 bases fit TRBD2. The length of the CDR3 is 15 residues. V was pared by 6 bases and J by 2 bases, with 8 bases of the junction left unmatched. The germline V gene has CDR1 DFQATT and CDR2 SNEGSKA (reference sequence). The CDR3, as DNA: TGCAGTGCCATTACTAGCGGGGTTTCCACAGATACGCAGTATTTT. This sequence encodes CSAITSGVSTDTQYF.

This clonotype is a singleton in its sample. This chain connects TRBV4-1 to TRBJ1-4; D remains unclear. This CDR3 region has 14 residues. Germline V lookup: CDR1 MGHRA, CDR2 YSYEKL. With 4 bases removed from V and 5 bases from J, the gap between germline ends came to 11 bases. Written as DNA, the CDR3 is TGCGCCAGCAGCCCTAGGACCTTGAATGAAAAACTGTTTTTT. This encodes CASSPRTLNEKLFF.

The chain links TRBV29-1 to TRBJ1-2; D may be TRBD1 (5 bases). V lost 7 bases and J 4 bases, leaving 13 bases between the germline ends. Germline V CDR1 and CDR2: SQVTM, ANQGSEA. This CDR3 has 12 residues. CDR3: CSGGRSSYGYTF. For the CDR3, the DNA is TGCAGCGGGGGCAGGTCTTCCTATGGCTACACCTTC.

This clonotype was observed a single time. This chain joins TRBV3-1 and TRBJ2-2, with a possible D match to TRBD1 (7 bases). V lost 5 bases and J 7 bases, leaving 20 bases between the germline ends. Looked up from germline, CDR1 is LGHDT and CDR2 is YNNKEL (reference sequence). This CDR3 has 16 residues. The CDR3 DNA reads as TGTGCCAGCAGCGAAAAACCGCGGCAGGGGGGCGGGGAGCTGTTTTTT. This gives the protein CASSEKPRQGGGELFF.

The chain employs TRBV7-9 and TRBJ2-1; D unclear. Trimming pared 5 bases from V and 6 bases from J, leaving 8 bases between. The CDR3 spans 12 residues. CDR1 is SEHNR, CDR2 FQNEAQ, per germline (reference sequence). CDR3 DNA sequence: TGTGCCAGCAGCGATCCGCCCAATGAGCAGTTCTTC. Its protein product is CASSDPPNEQFF.

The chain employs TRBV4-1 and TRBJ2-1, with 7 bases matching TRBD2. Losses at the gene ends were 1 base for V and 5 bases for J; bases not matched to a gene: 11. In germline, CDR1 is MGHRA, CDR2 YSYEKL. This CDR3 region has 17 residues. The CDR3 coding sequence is TGCGCCAGCAGCCAAGGGGCTGGCGGGAGCATCCACAATGAGCAGTTCTTC. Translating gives CASSQGAGGSIHNEQFF.

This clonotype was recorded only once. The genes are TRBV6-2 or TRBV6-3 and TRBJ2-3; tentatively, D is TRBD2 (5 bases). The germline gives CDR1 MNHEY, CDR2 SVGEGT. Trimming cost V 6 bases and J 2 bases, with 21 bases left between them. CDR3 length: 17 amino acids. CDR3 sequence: CASRDSWGIWDTDTQYF. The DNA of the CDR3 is TGTGCCAGCAGGGACTCCTGGGGAATATGGGACACAGATACGCAGTATTTT.